A single T cell receptor beta chain is shown here with its context. This sample was included in a study of blood T cell repertoires in COVID-19. Across the whole study: COVID-19 samples collected from the United States, Italy and Spain covered acute and convalescent phases. T cells, B-cell-depleted T cells, or PBMCs provided the cDNA or gDNA that served as material.

Original processing methods: Estimation of nucleated cell counts was performed using reference gene primer amplification. Using immunoSEQ multiplex PCR, the repertoire was profiled, and TCRdb retains in-frame clones only, with some absent. The DNA gave D and trimming, while V, J and clone size come from that table. The sample consists of roughly 340,000 clones, about 89% of them appearing once. Followed over time, Seattle patients had been enrolled while infection was active. This sequence was found in a woman between 25 and 40 years old with COVID-19, enrolled during active disease. Specimen: peripheral blood.

As DNA, the CDR3 is TGTGCCTGGAGCGGGGGGGAATCCTACGAGCAGTACGTC. This translates into CAWSGGESYEQYV. This chain connects TRBV30 to TRBJ2-7, with 8 bases aligning to TRBD2. V lost 3 bases and J lost 1; bases outside the gene matches: 2. This CDR3 is built from 13 residues. Germline V gives CDR1 GTSNPN, CDR2 SVGIG (reference sequence).